This T cell receptor (beta chain) was documented in a study of CD8+ T cells in alopecia areata. Study overall: Patients took tofacitinib for 6 to 18 months, followed by 6 drug-free months.

Deletions cut 0 bases from V and 0 bases from J, with 10 bases between. In germline, CDR1 is MGHRA, CDR2 YSYEKL. The CDR3 sequence is 16 residues long. On this clone: The same CDR3 also results from other DNA sequences found in this sample.

RNA extraction was followed by reverse transcription into cDNA, which acted as the sequencing template. Sequencing was performed with immunoSEQ multiplex PCR; in TCRdb, only in-frame clones are kept and a portion is missing. Counted here are 170,000 or so clones, 59% occurring once; the ten biggest clones make up over 12%. This chain links TRBV4-1 with TRBJ2-3; D gene uncertain. The specimen was CD4+ T cells sorted from blood, collected at week 0. This sequence originates from a human donor with alopecia areata. Here the CDR3 DNA reads TGCGCCAGCAGCCAAGATCGTACTACTAGCACAGATACGCAGTATTTT. It specifies CASSQDRTTSTDTQYF.